This T cell receptor (beta chain) was sequenced in a study of cytomegalovirus exposure and HLA in healthy donors. Study-wide points: Upon later analysis, TCR association rates were observed to vary by HLA locus, being highest for DRB1 and lowest for HLA-C. A classifier reportedly called cytomegalovirus status with high sensitivity and specificity. A missense DCLRE1C variant was associated with V- and J-gene trimming of TCR beta chains in a later analysis, and an independent cohort replicated the association.

The PCR had 60 Vbeta and 13 Jbeta primers. Profiling relied on immunoSEQ multiplex PCR, and the TCRdb table lists in-frame clones only, not all of them. The table shows 90,000 to 110,000 clones, with 69% occurring only once. As to this clone: Its antigen is not identified.

From germline, CDR1 is SEHNR and CDR2 FQNEAQ (reference sequence). The CDR3 is 17 residues long. V trimming: 5 bases; J trimming: 0 bases; junction bases outside the gene matches: 8. This receptor was obtained from a woman in her seventies in good health and CMV-seropositive. The sample comprised PBMCs. V is TRBV7-9 and J is TRBJ2-1, with 9 bases lining up with TRBD2. CDR3 in amino acids: CASSPRGGGDSYNEQFF. For the CDR3, the DNA is TGTGCCAGCAGCCCCAGGGGCGGGGGGGACTCCTACAATGAGCAGTTCTTC.